Each of the 2 T cell receptor beta chains below was sequenced from the same sample in a study of shared clonotypes between healthy human individuals. The method was immunoSEQ multiplex PCR; TCRdb's version includes in-frame clones alone and lacks a portion of them. The data hold some 2.3 million clones, with more than 80% observed a single time. The sequencing sample was made of naive CD4+ T cells from PBMCs. Sample subset: CD45RA+ positively selected. These receptors originate from a young man in good health. Some clones in this sample may be carry-over from other donors' samples.

The chain is built from TRBV6-1 and TRBJ1-3, with 8 bases lining up with TRBD1. The CDR3 spans 15 residues. Per the germline V gene, CDR1 is MNHNS and CDR2 is SASEGT. V shed 5 bases and J 2 bases; nucleotides not matched to a gene: 5. CDR3 in amino acids: CASSIQGATGNTIYF. The CDR3 DNA reads TGTGCCAGCAGTATTCAGGGGGCGACTGGAAACACCATATATTTT.

The chain links TRBV2 to TRBJ1-4; 11 nucleotides match TRBD1. The V gene's germline CDR1 is SNHLY and CDR2 FYNNEI. V shed 6 bases and J 1 base; nucleotides not matched to a gene: 1. This CDR3 spans 15 amino acids. The CDR3 protein is CASRDRGLTNEKLFF. The DNA for the CDR3 is TGTGCCAGCAGGGACAGGGGGCTAACTAATGAAAAACTGTTTTTT.